Each of the 11 T cell receptor beta chains below was sequenced from the same sample in a study of cytomegalovirus exposure and HLA in healthy donors. Produced via immunoSEQ multiplex PCR; TCRdb's table is partial and in-frame only. Among around 99,000 clones listed, 85% to 90% were seen once. Material: PBMCs. The receptors here all came from a woman in her late teens or twenties in good health and CMV-seronegative.

This clone was seen a handful of times. The J gene is TRBJ1-2, the V gene TRBV10-3, with D possibly TRBD1 on 6 matching bases. Between the trimmed V and J ends, which lost 4 bases and 0 bases, there was a span of 9 bases. Germline V lookup: CDR1 ENHRY, CDR2 SYGVKD. This CDR3 spans 14 amino acids. The CDR3 nucleotides are TGTGCCATCAGTGTCACAGGGTCTAACTATGGCTACACCTTC. This encodes CAISVTGSNYGYTF.

V is TRBV4-3 and J is TRBJ2-1; no clear D. Germline loops: CDR1 LGHNA, CDR2 YSLEER. Trimming stripped 4 bases from V and 3 bases from J, with 22 bases between. CDR3 length equals 18 residues. CDR3 in DNA: TGCGCCAGCAGCCCCCCCGGTGTCGAGCGTCGAAGCTACAATGAGCAGTTCTTC. Protein sequence: CASSPPGVERRSYNEQFF.

This clone has a single count. V is TRBV13 and J is TRBJ1-2; TRBD1 is a possible D gene (6 bases). In germline, CDR1 is PRHDT, CDR2 FYEKMQ (reference sequence). The CDR3 has 14 residues. Trimming removed 7 bases from V and 4 bases from J, with 16 bases in between. Here the CDR3 DNA reads TGTGCCAGCATCAACCGACAGGCTACCTATGGCTACACCTTC. Translated: CASINRQATYGYTF.

This clone has just a few counts. J is TRBJ1-1 and V is TRBV4-1, with D perhaps TRBD1 (5 bases). Trimming stripped 0 bases from V and 4 bases from J, with 9 bases between. The length of the CDR3 is 14 residues. Germline V gene sequence: CDR1 MGHRA, CDR2 YSYEKL. The CDR3 region has the DNA TGCGCCAGCAGCCAAGAAGGGGCAACCACTGAAGCTTTCTTT. Protein sequence: CASSQEGATTEAFF.

This chain connects TRBV5-4 to TRBJ2-5; D perhaps matches TRBD2 (5 bases). The CDR3 has 12 amino acids. CDR1 SGHNT and CDR2 YYREEE come from the germline V gene (reference sequence). Between the trimmed V and J ends, which lost 0 bases and 7 bases, there was a span of 7 bases. In DNA, the CDR3 is TGTGCCAGCAGCTTGGGTGAGGGGACCCAGTACTTC. It encodes CASSLGEGTQYF.

The CDR3 here is CASSIRLAGGTSSYEQYF. CDR3 DNA sequence: TGTGCCAGTAGTATTCGCCTAGCGGGGGGTACGAGCTCCTACGAGCAGTACTTC. The gene calls are TRBV19 and TRBJ2-7; the match to TRBD2 covers 11 bases. From germline, CDR1 is LNHDA and CDR2 SQIVND (reference sequence). This CDR3 region has 18 residues. Trimming took 3 bases from V and 0 from J; bases not matched to a gene: 10.

For the CDR3, the DNA is TGCAGCTTCCAGAAGGAGACCCAGTACTTC. Protein: CSFQKETQYF. The chain combines TRBV20-1 with TRBJ2-5; D ambiguous. This CDR3 is 10 amino acids long. Germline CDR1 and CDR2: DFQATT and SNEGSKA (reference sequence).

The chain employs TRBV6-1 and TRBJ2-2, with 7 bases that match TRBD1. This CDR3 has 12 residues. Unmatched junction bases numbered 3, after V lost 6 bases and J lost 8 bases. Germline V gene lookup returns CDR1 MNHNS and CDR2 SASEGT. The CDR3 protein is CASRQGTGELFF. The CDR3 DNA sequence: TGTGCCAGCAGACAGGGGACAGGGGAGCTGTTTTTT.

The chain couples TRBV27 to TRBJ2-5; D remains unclear. CDR1 is MNHEY, CDR2 SMNVEV, per germline (reference sequence). This CDR3 region has 13 residues. V lost 0 bases to trimming and J lost 5 bases, with 7 bases between them. The CDR3 region has the DNA TGTGCCAGCAGTTTATCGATCGAGGAGACCCAGTACTTC. This sequence encodes CASSLSIEETQYF.

The gene calls are TRBV4-3 and TRBJ2-1; no clear D gene. The CDR3 is 16 residues long. V was cut by 3 bases and J by 5 bases, with 17 bases left in between. CDR1 and CDR2 (germline): LGHNA, YSLEER. The CDR3 DNA reads as TGCGCCAGCAGCCACCCCTCGTGGGCTTCTAACAATGAGCAGTTCTTC. Amino acids: CASSHPSWASNNEQFF.

The V call is TRBV5-4, the J call TRBJ1-1; D possibly corresponds to TRBD1 (5 bases). This CDR3 has 17 amino acids. The germline V and J ends were trimmed by 4 bases and 2 bases, with 21 bases remaining between them. The germline V gene has CDR1 SGHNT and CDR2 YYREEE (reference sequence). CDR3 DNA sequence: TGTGCCAGCAGCCCCATTACGTCAGGGCGTCAAAACACTGAAGCTTTCTTT. This codes for CASSPITSGRQNTEAFF.